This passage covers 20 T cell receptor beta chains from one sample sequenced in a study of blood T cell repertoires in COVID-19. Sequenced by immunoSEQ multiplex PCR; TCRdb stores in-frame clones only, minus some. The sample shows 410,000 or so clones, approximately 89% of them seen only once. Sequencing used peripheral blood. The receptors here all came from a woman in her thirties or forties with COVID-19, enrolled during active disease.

As DNA, the CDR3 is TGTGCCACCAGCAGGGCAGGGGGAGGAGAGACCCAGTACTTC. It yields the protein CATSRAGGGETQYF. This chain links TRBV15 with TRBJ2-5, with D maybe TRBD1 (7 bases). V was shortened by 3 bases and J by 4 bases, with 12 bases between the two germline ends. Looked up from germline, CDR1 is LNHNV and CDR2 is YYDKDF (reference sequence). This CDR3 contains 14 residues.

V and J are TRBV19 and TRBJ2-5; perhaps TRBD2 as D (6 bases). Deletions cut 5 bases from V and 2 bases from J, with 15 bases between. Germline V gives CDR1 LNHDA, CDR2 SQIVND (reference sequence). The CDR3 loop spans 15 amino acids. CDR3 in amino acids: CASSPRTMQQETQYF. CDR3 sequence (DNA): TGTGCCAGTAGTCCCCGGACTATGCAACAAGAGACCCAGTACTTC.

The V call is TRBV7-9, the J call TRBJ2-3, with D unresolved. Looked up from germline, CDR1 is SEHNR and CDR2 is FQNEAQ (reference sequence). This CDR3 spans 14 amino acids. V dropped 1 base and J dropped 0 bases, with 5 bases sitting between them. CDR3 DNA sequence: TGTGCCAGCAGCTTAGACGGGAGCACAGATACGCAGTATTTT. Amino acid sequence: CASSLDGSTDTQYF.

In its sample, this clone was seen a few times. The CDR3 here is CASSLGQGTTYEQYF. The CDR3 region has the DNA TGCGCCAGCAGCTTAGGACAGGGGACAACCTACGAGCAGTACTTC. The rearrangement links TRBV4-1 to TRBJ2-7; 9 bases are a match to TRBD1. Germline V gene lookup returns CDR1 MGHRA and CDR2 YSYEKL. The V gene end was trimmed by 5 bases and the J gene end by 2 bases; junction bases not matched to a gene: 7. The CDR3 sequence is 15 residues long.

The CDR3 DNA follows: TGCAGCGTTGTGCGGGGAGATGAGCAGTTCTTC. Residues: CSVVRGDEQFF. The J gene is TRBJ2-1, the V gene TRBV29-1; maybe TRBD2 (6 bases). This CDR3 has 11 residues. Deletions cut 4 bases from V and 8 bases from J, with 9 bases between. CDR1 is SQVTM and CDR2 is ANQGSEA in the germline V gene.

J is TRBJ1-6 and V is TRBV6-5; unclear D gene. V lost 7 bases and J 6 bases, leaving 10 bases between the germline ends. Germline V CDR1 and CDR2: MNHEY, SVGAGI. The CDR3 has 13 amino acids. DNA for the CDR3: TGTGCCAGCAAAAAGAGAGCTAATTCACCCCTCCACTTT. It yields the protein CASKKRANSPLHF.

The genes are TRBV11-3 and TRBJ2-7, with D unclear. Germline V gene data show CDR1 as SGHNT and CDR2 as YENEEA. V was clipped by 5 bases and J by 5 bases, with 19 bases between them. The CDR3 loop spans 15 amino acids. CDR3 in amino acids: CASSPTRLSRDEQYF. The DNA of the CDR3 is TGTGCCAGCAGCCCTACCCGGCTTTCACGGGACGAGCAGTACTTC.

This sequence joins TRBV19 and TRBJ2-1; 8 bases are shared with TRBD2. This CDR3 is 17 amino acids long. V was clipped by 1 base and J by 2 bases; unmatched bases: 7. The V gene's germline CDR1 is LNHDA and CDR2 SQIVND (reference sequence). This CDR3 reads CASSIVGSGLAYNEQFF. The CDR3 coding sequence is TGTGCCAGTAGTATAGTTGGTTCGGGACTAGCCTACAATGAGCAGTTCTTC.

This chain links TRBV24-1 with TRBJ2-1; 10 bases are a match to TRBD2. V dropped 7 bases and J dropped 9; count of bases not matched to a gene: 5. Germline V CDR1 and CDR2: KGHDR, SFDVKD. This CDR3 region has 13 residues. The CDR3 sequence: CATSVAGGTEQFF. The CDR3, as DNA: TGTGCCACCAGCGTAGCGGGAGGAACTGAGCAGTTCTTC.

CDR3 nucleotides: TGTGCCAGCAGTGTCAGCGGGAGTATATACGAGCAGTACTTC. Residues: CASSVSGSIYEQYF. This rearrangement joins TRBV2 to TRBJ2-7, with 8 bases aligning to TRBD2. CDR3 length: 14 residues. Looked up from germline, CDR1 is SNHLY and CDR2 is FYNNEI. V dropped 4 bases and J dropped 4; count of bases not matched to a gene: 6. Supplemented by reference TRBV2 and TRBJ2-7, the full variable domain reads EPEVTQTPSHQVTQMGQEVILRCVPISNHLYFYWYRQILGQKVEFLVSFYNNEISEKSEIFDDQFSVERPDGSNFTLKIRSTKLEDSAMYFCASSVSGSIYEQYFGPGTRLTVT.

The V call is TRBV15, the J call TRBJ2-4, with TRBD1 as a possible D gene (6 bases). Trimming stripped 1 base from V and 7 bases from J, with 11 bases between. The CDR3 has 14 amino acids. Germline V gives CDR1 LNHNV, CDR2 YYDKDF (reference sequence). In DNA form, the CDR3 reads TGTGCCACCAGCAGAGGGGCAGGGGCGAACATTCAGTACTTC. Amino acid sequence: CATSRGAGANIQYF.

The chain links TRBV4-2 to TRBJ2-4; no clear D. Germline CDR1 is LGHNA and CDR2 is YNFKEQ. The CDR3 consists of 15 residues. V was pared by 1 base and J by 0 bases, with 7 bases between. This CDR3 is CASSQVTVAKNIQYF. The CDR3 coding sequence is TGTGCCAGCAGCCAAGTTACAGTAGCCAAAAACATTCAGTACTTC.

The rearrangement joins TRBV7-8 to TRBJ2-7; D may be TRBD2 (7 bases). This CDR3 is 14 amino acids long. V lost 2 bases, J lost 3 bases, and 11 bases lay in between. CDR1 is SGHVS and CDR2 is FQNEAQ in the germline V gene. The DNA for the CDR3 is TGTGCCAGCAGCTTATTCGGGGGGCGCTACGAGCAGTACTTC. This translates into CASSLFGGRYEQYF. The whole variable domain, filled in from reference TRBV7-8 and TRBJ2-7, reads GAGVSQSPRYKVAKRGQDVALRCDPISGHVSLFWYQQALGQGPEFLTYFQNEAQLDKSGLPSDRFFAERPEGSVSTLKIQRTQQEDSAVYLCASSLFGGRYEQYFGPGTRLTVT.

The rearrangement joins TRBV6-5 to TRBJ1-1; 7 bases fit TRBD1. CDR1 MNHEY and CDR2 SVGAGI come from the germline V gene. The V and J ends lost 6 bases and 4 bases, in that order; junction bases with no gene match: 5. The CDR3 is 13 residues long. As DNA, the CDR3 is TGTGCCAGCAGAGGGCAGGGGGGCACTGAAGCTTTCTTT. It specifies CASRGQGGTEAFF.

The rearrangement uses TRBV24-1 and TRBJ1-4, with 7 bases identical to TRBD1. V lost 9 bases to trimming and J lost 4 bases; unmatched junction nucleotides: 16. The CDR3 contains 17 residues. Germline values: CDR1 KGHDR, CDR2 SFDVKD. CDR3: CATRQCRLTGFNEKLFF. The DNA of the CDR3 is TGTGCCACCCGACAGTGCCGACTGACAGGGTTTAATGAAAAACTGTTTTTT.

CDR3 nucleotides: TGTGCCAGCAGCCCAAAAGGGACAGCTTTTCCCTCAACTAATGAAAAACTGTTTTTT. Its translation: CASSPKGTAFPSTNEKLFF. The chain couples TRBV5-6 to TRBJ1-4; 7 bases align to TRBD1. The CDR3 consists of 19 residues. The V and J ends lost 4 bases and 0 bases, in that order; junction bases with no gene match: 15. Germline V gene sequence: CDR1 SGHDT, CDR2 YYEEEE.

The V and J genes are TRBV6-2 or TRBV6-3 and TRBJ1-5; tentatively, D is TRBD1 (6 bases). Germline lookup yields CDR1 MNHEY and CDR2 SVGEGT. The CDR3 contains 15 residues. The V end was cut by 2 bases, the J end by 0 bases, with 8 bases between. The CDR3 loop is CASSYVQGSNQPQHF. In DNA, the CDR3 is TGTGCCAGCAGTTACGTACAGGGTAGCAATCAGCCCCAGCATTTT.

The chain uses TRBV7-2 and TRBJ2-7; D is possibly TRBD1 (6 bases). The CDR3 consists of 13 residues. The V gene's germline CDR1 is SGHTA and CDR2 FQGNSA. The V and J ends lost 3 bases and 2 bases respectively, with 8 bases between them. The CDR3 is CASSFGQTYEQYF. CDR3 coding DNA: TGTGCCAGCAGCTTCGGACAGACCTACGAGCAGTACTTC.

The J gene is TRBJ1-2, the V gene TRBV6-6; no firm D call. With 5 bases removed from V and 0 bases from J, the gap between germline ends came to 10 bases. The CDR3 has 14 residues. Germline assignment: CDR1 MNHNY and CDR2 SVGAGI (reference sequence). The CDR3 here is CASSPPSANYGYTF. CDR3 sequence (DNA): TGTGCCAGCAGTCCCCCATCAGCTAACTATGGCTACACCTTC.

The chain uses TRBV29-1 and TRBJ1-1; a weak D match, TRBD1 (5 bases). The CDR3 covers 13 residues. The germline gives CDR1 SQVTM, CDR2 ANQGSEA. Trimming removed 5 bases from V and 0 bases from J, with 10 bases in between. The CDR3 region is CSVLGRLNTEAFF. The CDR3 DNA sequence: TGCAGCGTTCTGGGGCGATTGAACACTGAAGCTTTCTTT. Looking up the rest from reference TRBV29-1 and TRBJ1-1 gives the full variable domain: SAVISQKPSRDICQRGTSLTIQCQVDSQVTMMFWYRQQPGQSLTLIATANQGSEATYESGFVIDKFPISRPNLTFSTLTVSNMSPEDSSIYLCSVLGRLNTEAFFGQGTRLTVV.